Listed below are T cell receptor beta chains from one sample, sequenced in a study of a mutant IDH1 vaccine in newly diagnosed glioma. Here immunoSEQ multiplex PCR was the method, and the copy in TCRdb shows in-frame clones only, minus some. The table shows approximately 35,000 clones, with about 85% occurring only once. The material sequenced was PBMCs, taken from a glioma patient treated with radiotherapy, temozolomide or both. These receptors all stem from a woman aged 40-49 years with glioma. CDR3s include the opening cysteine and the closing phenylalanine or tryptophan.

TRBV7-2 CASSLSGYQETQYF
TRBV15 CATSRDKGGYGYTF
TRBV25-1 CASSELGGATDTQYF
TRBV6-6 CASSPGTGVFGNTIYF
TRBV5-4 CASSPGLAGGAPREQYF
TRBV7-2 CASSLEGLNEKLFF
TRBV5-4 CASSPLAGGGSGELFF
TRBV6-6 CASGDTGQRNTIYF
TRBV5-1 CASSLSTGEMYEQYF
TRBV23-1 CASSQSLLGGGTDTQYF